This T cell receptor (beta chain) was sequenced for a study of blood T cell repertoires in COVID-19. Study background: There were acute and convalescent COVID-19 samples, and they came from the United States, Italy and Spain. Sources were T cells, B-cell-depleted T cells, or PBMCs; the material itself was cDNA or gDNA.

CDR1 MNHNY and CDR2 SVGAGI come from the germline V gene (reference sequence). Trimming took 11 bases from V and 4 from J, leaving 21 bases between them. This CDR3 has 15 amino acids. Source study methods: Reference gene primers were amplified, and this amplification served to estimate nucleated cell counts. Here immunoSEQ multiplex PCR was the method, and the copy in TCRdb shows in-frame clones only, minus some. D and trimming were read from the DNA, whereas the V and J calls and clone size are those reported in that table. Of around 250,000 clones in the sample, just over 85% were seen once. V is TRBV6-6 and J is TRBJ1-5; D is possibly TRBD1 (6 bases). The material sequenced was peripheral blood. This clonotype was sampled from a man aged 25 to 40 who had recovered from COVID-19. In nucleotides, the CDR3 is TGTGCCCTAAAGGGGGAGGGCAGCAATAATCAGCCCCAGCATTTT. Its translation is CALKGEGSNNQPQHF.